This is a list of T cell receptor beta chains from one sample in a study of Graves' ophthalmopathy and Graves' hyperthyroidism. TCRdb re-derived calls from the multiplex PCR reads in MiXCR, one entry per CDR3 protein. The table has 150,000 to 200,000 distinct CDR3 sequences, approximately 40% seen once. The sequenced sample was peripheral blood. The receptors shown here come from a man aged 30 to 39 with Graves' ophthalmopathy. Each CDR3 is given without its conserved first and last residue.

v_gene	j_gene	CDR3aa
TRBV7-2	TRBJ2-5	ASGGSQETQY
TRBV25-1	TRBJ1-2	ASSAPGQPVTNYGYT
TRBV27	TRBJ1-2	ASRTRQGIYGYT
TRBV10-2	TRBJ1-2	ASTRDRSRGYT
TRBV29-1	TRBJ2-5	SVVADQETQY
TRBV7-9	TRBJ2-6	ASSSRGGGANVLT
TRBV2	TRBJ1-2	ASTVRGSPYGYT
TRBV27	TRBJ1-1	ASSTTGMGTEAF
TRBV6-2/TRBV6-3	TRBJ2-4	ASSWDRLAKNIQY
TRBV25-1	TRBJ2-5	ASTGQGQETQY
TRBV9	TRBJ1-3	ASSAAGTAGNTIY